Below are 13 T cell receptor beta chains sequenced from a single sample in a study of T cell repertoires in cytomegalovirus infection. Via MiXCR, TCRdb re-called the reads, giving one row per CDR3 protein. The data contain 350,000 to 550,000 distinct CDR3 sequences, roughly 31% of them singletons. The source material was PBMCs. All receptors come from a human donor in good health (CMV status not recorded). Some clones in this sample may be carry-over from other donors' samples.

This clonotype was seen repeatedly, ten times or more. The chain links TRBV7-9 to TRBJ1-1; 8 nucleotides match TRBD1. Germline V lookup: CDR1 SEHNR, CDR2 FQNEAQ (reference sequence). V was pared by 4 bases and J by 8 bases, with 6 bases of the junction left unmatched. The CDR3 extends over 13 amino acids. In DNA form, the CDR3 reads TGTGCCAGCAGCTCCCGGACAGGGAGGGAAGCTTTCTTT. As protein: CASSSRTGREAFF.

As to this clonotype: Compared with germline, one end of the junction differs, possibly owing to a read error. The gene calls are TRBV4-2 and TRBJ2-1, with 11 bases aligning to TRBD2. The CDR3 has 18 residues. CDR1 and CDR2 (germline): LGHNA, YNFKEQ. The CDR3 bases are TGTGCCAGCAGCCAACAACTAGCGGGGGAGGGTCCCTACAAGGAGCAGTTCTTC. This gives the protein CASSQQLAGEGPYKEQFF.

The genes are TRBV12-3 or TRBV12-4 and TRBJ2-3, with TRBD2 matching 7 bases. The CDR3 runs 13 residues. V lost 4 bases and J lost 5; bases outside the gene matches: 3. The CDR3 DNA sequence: TGTGCCAGCAGTTCATGGGGGGGAGATACGCAGTATTTT. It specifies CASSSWGGDTQYF.

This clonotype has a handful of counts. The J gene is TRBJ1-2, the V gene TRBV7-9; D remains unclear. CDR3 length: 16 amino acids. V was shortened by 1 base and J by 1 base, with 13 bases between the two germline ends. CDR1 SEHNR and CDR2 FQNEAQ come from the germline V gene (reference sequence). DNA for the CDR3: TGTGCCAGCAGCTTAGGATCCCCACAACTTAACTATGGCTACACCTTC. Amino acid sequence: CASSLGSPQLNYGYTF.

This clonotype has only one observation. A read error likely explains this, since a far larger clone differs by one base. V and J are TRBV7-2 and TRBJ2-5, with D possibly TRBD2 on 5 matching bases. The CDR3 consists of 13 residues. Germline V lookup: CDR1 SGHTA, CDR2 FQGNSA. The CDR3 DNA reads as TGTGCCAGCAGCCTCGACCGGGGAGAGACCCATTACTTC. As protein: CASSLDRGETHYF.

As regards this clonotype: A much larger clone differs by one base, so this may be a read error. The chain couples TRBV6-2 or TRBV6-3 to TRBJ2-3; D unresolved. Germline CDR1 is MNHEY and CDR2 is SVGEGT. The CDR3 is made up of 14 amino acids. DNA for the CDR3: TGTGCCAGCAGTGTGGGCGGTCGCACAGATACGAAGTATTTT. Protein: CASSVGGRTDTKYF.

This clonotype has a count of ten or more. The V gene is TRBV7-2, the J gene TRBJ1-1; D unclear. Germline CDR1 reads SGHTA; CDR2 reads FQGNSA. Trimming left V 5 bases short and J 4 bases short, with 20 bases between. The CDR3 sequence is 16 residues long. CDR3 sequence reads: CASSPRLWGNRTEAFF. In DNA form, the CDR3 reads TGTGCCAGCAGCCCCCGACTATGGGGTAATCGCACTGAAGCTTTCTTT.

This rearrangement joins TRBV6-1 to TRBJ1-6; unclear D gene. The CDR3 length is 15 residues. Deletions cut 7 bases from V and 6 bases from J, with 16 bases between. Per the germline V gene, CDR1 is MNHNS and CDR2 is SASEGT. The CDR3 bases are TGTGCCAGCAAGCAAGCAGGACCGCGTAATTCACCCCTCCACTTT. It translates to CASKQAGPRNSPLHF.

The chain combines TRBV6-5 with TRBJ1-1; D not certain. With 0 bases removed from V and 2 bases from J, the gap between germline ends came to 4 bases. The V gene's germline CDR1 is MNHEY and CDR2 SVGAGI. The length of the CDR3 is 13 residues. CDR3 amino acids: CASSYSRNTEAFF. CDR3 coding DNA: TGTGCCAGCAGTTACTCCCGAAACACTGAAGCTTTCTTT.

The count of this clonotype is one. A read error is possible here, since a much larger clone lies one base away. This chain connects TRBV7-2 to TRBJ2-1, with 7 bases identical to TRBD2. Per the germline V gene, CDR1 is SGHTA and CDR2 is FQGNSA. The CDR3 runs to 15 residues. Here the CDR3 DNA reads TGTGACAGCAGCTTAGATAGGACTAGTAGTAATGAGCAGTTCTTC. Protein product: CDSSLDRTSSNEQFF.

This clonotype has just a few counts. DNA for the CDR3: TGTGCCAGCAGCTTAAGTTATTCGGGGGGAGCGGTCGAGCAGTACTTC. It specifies CASSLSYSGGAVEQYF. The V and J genes are TRBV7-6 and TRBJ2-7, with TRBD2 identical over 7 bases. The germline V gene encodes CDR1 SGHVS and CDR2 FNYEAQ. V shed 2 bases, J shed 6 bases, and the junction held 13 bases outside the gene matches. The CDR3 is 16 residues long.

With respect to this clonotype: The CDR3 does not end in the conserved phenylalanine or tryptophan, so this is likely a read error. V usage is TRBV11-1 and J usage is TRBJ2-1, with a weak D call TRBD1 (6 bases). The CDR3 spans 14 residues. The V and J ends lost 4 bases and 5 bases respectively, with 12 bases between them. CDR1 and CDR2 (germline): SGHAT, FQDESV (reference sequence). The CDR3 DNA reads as TGTGCCAGCAGCTCGCTACAGGGAAACAATGAGCAGTTCGTC. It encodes CASSSLQGNNEQFV.

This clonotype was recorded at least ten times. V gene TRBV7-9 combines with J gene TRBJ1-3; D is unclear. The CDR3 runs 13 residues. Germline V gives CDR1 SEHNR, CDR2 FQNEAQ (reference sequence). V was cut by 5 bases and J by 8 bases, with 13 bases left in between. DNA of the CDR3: TGTGCCAGCAGCCTCGGCGAGGGAGACACCATATATTTT. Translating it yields CASSLGEGDTIYF.